This TCR beta chain was observed in a study of cytomegalovirus exposure and HLA in healthy donors. Across the study: Of the donors genotyped, several hundred in all, around 77% fell in the Caucasian-associated ancestry cluster.

Study-wide findings and caveats: There were a few CMV-associated chains whose specificity for CMV antigens was confirmed in vitro. The study reported that TCR beta sequences accurately predicted HLA-A and HLA-B alleles in most subjects. Fewer N-insertions than the roughly 670-donor mean were reportedly shown by an Asian-associated ancestry cluster in a later analysis.

The CDR3 is made up of 15 amino acids. V shed 5 bases and J shed 0 bases, with 14 bases lying between them. From germline, CDR1 is SGHAT and CDR2 FQNNGV. Comments on this clone: Its antigen is unidentified.

Use of 60 Vbeta and 13 Jbeta primers characterized the PCR. Assay used: immunoSEQ multiplex PCR; TCRdb lists only in-frame clones, some missing. Of tens of thousands of clones listed, approximately 55% are singletons. This TCR came from a woman between 40 and 50 years old in good health and CMV-seropositive. Sequenced: PBMCs. The genes are TRBV11-2 and TRBJ2-7; a weak D match, TRBD1 (6 bases). This chain's CDR3 is CASSTNTGSSYEQYF. CDR3 nucleotides: TGTGCCAGCAGCACCAACACAGGGAGCTCCTACGAGCAGTACTTC.